Each of the 22 T cell receptor beta chains below was sequenced from the same sample in a study of cytomegalovirus exposure and HLA in healthy donors. 13 Jbeta primers and 60 Vbeta primers were used for the PCR. Generated by immunoSEQ multiplex PCR, the TCRdb table keeps only in-frame clones and is missing some. The listing records about 77,000 clones. The material sequenced was PBMCs. Every receptor here comes from a man aged 45 to 65 in good health and CMV-seropositive.

V gene TRBV6-1 combines with J gene TRBJ1-6; 8 nucleotides agree with TRBD1. The V and J ends lost 0 bases and 5 bases, in that order; junction bases with no gene match: 0. CDR3 length: 15 amino acids. Germline values: CDR1 MNHNS, CDR2 SASEGT. CDR3 nucleotide sequence: TGTGCCAGCAGTGAAGCGACAGGGGATAATTCACCCCTCCACTTT. Translated, it gives CASSEATGDNSPLHF.

With respect to this clone: Other DNA sequences in the sample encode the same CDR3. The chain joins TRBV6-5 to TRBJ1-6; 8 positions agree with TRBD1. Germline CDR1 reads MNHEY; CDR2 reads SVGAGI. V was pared by 5 bases and J by 4 bases, with 4 bases of the junction left unmatched. The CDR3 contains 15 residues. The CDR3 is CASSVGDRYNSPLHF. The CDR3 DNA follows: TGTGCCAGCAGTGTCGGGGACAGGTATAATTCACCCCTCCACTTT.

This CDR3 reads CACIKLGPSIGGELFF. The CDR3 bases are TGTGCCTGCATAAAATTGGGGCCGAGCATAGGAGGGGAGCTGTTTTTT. J is TRBJ2-2 and V is TRBV30, with TRBD1 as a possible D gene (5 bases). V dropped 6 bases and J dropped 8 bases, with 25 bases sitting between them. This CDR3 has 16 residues. The V gene's germline CDR1 is GTSNPN and CDR2 SVGIG (reference sequence).

The chain couples TRBV18 to TRBJ1-5, with no clear D. The CDR3 loop spans 15 amino acids. Trimming stripped 6 bases from V and 4 bases from J, with 16 bases between. Germline V gene lookup returns CDR1 KGHSH and CDR2 LQKENI. The CDR3 DNA sequence: TGTGCCAGCTCGTACACAGTCGGAAAAAATCAGCCCCAGCATTTT. This codes for CASSYTVGKNQPQHF.

This chain links TRBV6-5 with TRBJ1-3; no clear D. This CDR3 contains 15 residues. Germline V gene data show CDR1 as MNHEY and CDR2 as SVGAGI. The ends were cut back, 6 bases at V and 0 bases at J, with 12 bases in the middle. In DNA form, the CDR3 reads TGTGCCAGCAGCGCTACAGATACCTCTGGAAACACCATATATTTT. Translated, it gives CASSATDTSGNTIYF.

The J gene is TRBJ2-5, the V gene TRBV15, with 7 bases fitting TRBD1. Per the germline V gene, CDR1 is LNHNV and CDR2 is YYDKDF (reference sequence). This CDR3 is built from 14 residues. V shed 8 bases and J 5 bases; nucleotides not matched to a gene: 11. CDR3: CATASTGERETQYF. The CDR3 DNA reads TGTGCCACCGCCTCCACAGGGGAAAGGGAGACCCAGTACTTC.

The chain uses TRBV7-9 and TRBJ1-4; TRBD1 might be the D (5 bases). Trimming shortened V by 4 bases and J by 8 bases, and 14 bases separated the two germline ends. The CDR3 is 14 residues long. In germline, CDR1 is SEHNR, CDR2 FQNEAQ (reference sequence). The CDR3 nucleotides are TGTGCCAGCAGCTGGGGGGGGGACGGCGAAAAACTGTTTTTT. It codes for CASSWGGDGEKLFF.

J is TRBJ1-1 and V is TRBV6-6, with TRBD1 as a possible D gene (5 bases). V gave up 6 bases and J gave up 4 bases, with 9 bases separating them. The CDR3 has 12 residues. Germline loops: CDR1 MNHNY, CDR2 SVGAGI (reference sequence). The CDR3: CASSREGTEAFF. In DNA form, the CDR3 reads TGTGCCAGCAGCAGGGAAGGCACTGAAGCTTTCTTT.

CDR3 region: CASSSRGRWDGGGYTF. CDR3 DNA sequence: TGTGCCAGTAGCAGCCGGGGGAGATGGGATGGCGGAGGCTACACCTTC. The rearrangement joins TRBV19 to TRBJ1-2; maybe TRBD1 (5 bases). V was cut by 6 bases and J by 8 bases, with 25 bases left in between. Germline lookup yields CDR1 LNHDA and CDR2 SQIVND (reference sequence). The CDR3 sequence is 16 residues long.

The gene calls are TRBV7-9 and TRBJ1-1; 7 bases are shared with TRBD1. The CDR3 covers 15 residues. The ends lost 5 bases at V and 5 bases at J; junction bases unmatched: 11. Germline-derived CDR1 and CDR2 are SEHNR and FQNEAQ (reference sequence). CDR3 DNA: TGTGCCAGCAGCCCCCCGGAGACAGGGCGAACTGAAGCTTTCTTT. Protein product: CASSPPETGRTEAFF.

V is TRBV29-1 and J is TRBJ2-3, with D possibly TRBD1 on 6 matching bases. The length of the CDR3 is 14 residues. Per the germline V gene, CDR1 is SQVTM and CDR2 is ANQGSEA. Between the trimmed V and J ends, which lost 7 bases and 2 bases, there was a span of 16 bases. The CDR3 loop is CSAGKDSFTDTQYF. Here the CDR3 DNA reads TGCAGCGCCGGTAAGGACAGCTTCACAGATACGCAGTATTTT.

The chain recombines TRBV19 with TRBJ1-1, with D tentatively TRBD1 (5 bases). The germline V and J ends were trimmed by 0 bases and 1 base, with 6 bases remaining between them. Germline CDR1 LNHDA, CDR2 SQIVND (reference sequence). The CDR3 contains 14 residues. CDR3 protein: CASSIEGRNTEAFF. The DNA of the CDR3 is TGTGCCAGTAGTATAGAGGGGCGGAACACTGAAGCTTTCTTT. The whole variable domain, remainder taken from reference TRBV19 and TRBJ1-1, is DGGITQSPKYLFRKEGQNVTLSCEQNLNHDAMYWYRQDPGQGLRLIYYSQIVNDFQKGDIAEGYSVSREKKESFPLTVTSAQKNPTAFYLCASSIEGRNTEAFFGQGTRLTVV.

The J gene is TRBJ2-7, the V gene TRBV18; 7 positions agree with TRBD1. The CDR3 contains 13 residues. V shed 6 bases, J shed 3 bases, and the junction held 5 bases outside the gene matches. CDR1 is KGHSH, CDR2 LQKENI, per germline. The CDR3 region is CASSLGQDYEQYV. In DNA, the CDR3 is TGTGCCAGCTCCCTAGGACAGGACTACGAGCAGTACGTC.

J is TRBJ1-4 and V is TRBV28; no firm D call. Germline V CDR1 and CDR2: MDHEN, SYDVKM. CDR3 length: 12 residues. V shed 5 bases and J shed 5 bases, with 6 bases lying between them. The CDR3 spells CASSPLNEKLFF. CDR3 in DNA: TGTGCCAGCAGTCCCCTAAATGAAAAACTGTTTTTT.

The rearrangement uses TRBV7-9 and TRBJ2-1; the match to TRBD2 covers 8 bases. V lost 5 bases, J lost 6 bases, and 9 bases stayed unmatched. CDR3 size: 15 residues. Germline values: CDR1 SEHNR, CDR2 FQNEAQ (reference sequence). The CDR3 DNA reads as TGTGCCAGCAGCCTCGGACTAGCCAGGGTCAATGAGCAGTTCTTC. It specifies CASSLGLARVNEQFF. Based on the CDR3 plus reference TRBV7-9 and TRBJ2-1, the full variable domain is DTGVSQNPRHKITKRGQNVTFRCDPISEHNRLYWYRQTLGQGPEFLTYFQNEAQLEKSRLLSDRFSAERPKGSFSTLEIQRTEQGDSAMYLCASSLGLARVNEQFFGPGTRLTVL.

The chain couples TRBV5-1 to TRBJ2-2; tentative D call: TRBD2 (5 bases). Trimming took 0 bases from V and 5 from J, leaving 14 bases between them. In germline, CDR1 is SGHRS, CDR2 YFSETQ. CDR3 length: 16 residues. Here the CDR3 reads CASSLGSSRATGELFF. The CDR3 region has the DNA TGCGCCAGCAGCTTGGGTTCTAGCCGGGCGACCGGGGAGCTGTTTTTT.

The genes are TRBV6-5 and TRBJ2-6; TRBD1 might be the D (5 bases). CDR3 length: 15 amino acids. Looked up from germline, CDR1 is MNHEY and CDR2 is SVGAGI. V gave up 6 bases and J gave up 1 base, with 10 bases separating them. CDR3 nucleotides: TGTGCCAGCAGGTCAGGGTATTCTGGGGCCAACGTCCTGACTTTC. Encoded protein: CASRSGYSGANVLTF.

The chain recombines TRBV2 with TRBJ1-2, with TRBD1 identical over 7 bases. The CDR3 consists of 15 residues. Germline trimming cut 5 bases from V and 5 bases from J; bases unmatched to any gene: 11. CDR1 and CDR2 from the germline V gene are SNHLY and FYNNEI. CDR3 protein: CASSSGQPALYGYTF. In DNA form, the CDR3 reads TGTGCCAGCAGTTCGGGACAGCCCGCACTGTATGGCTACACCTTC.

The chain links TRBV11-2 to TRBJ1-2; D is perhaps TRBD1 (5 bases). CDR3 length equals 12 residues. The germline V gene encodes CDR1 SGHAT and CDR2 FQNNGV. Trimming stripped 2 bases from V and 8 bases from J, with 9 bases between. In DNA form, the CDR3 reads TGTGCCAGCAGCTTAAGCCAGGGCGGCTACACCTTC. Translating it yields CASSLSQGGYTF.

The gene calls are TRBV19 and TRBJ1-6; D gene ambiguous. Germline CDR1 and CDR2: LNHDA and SQIVND (reference sequence). Trimming pared 5 bases from V and 0 bases from J, leaving 5 bases between. The CDR3 is 14 residues long. DNA of the CDR3: TGTGCCAGTAGTGGTAGCTCCTATAATTCACCCCTCCACTTT. This gives the protein CASSGSSYNSPLHF.

This rearrangement joins TRBV5-1 to TRBJ2-7; 9 bases agree with TRBD2. Germline trimming cut 5 bases from V and 3 bases from J; bases unmatched to any gene: 9. The CDR3 consists of 15 residues. Germline V gene sequence: CDR1 SGHRS, CDR2 YFSETQ. CDR3 bases: TGCGCCAGCAGATTTGAGGTAGCGGGAGACTACGAGCAGTACTTC. As protein: CASRFEVAGDYEQYF. The variable domain in full, completed from reference TRBV5-1 and TRBJ2-7, reads KAGVTQTPRYLIKTRGQQVTLSCSPISGHRSVSWYQQTPGQGLQFLFEYFSETQRNKGNFPGRFSGRQFSNSRSEMNVSTLELGDSALYLCASRFEVAGDYEQYFGPGTRLTVT.

The V call is TRBV2, the J call TRBJ2-3; no reliable D call. Germline CDR1 SNHLY, CDR2 FYNNEI. This CDR3 region has 11 residues. Trimming took off 9 bases at V and 1 base at J, with 5 bases between the two ends. The CDR3 sequence is CASTGTDTQYF. In DNA, the CDR3 is TGTGCCAGTACAGGCACAGATACGCAGTATTTT.